These T cell receptor beta chains were read from a single sample in a study of T-cell memory formation after mild COVID-19. In TCRdb, the 5' RACE reads were re-called with MiXCR into one record per CDR3 protein. In the table there are 550,000 to 600,000 distinct CDR3 sequences, about 20% of which are singletons. Input material: PBMCs or a T cell subset sorted from them (not recorded which). These receptors were obtained from an adult woman who had mild COVID-19 (a few samples of this study predate the infection). Cell type and time point are not known. Each CDR3 is given with its conserved first and last residue. The D gene is left open where the match is weak. Some rows have no size entry. The others give once, few or many, or a class for an expanded clone.

CDR3nt,CDR3aa,abundance,len,v_gene,d_gene,j_gene
TGTGCCATCAGTGATACAGGGGCGGGCGATGAGCAGTTCTTC,CAISDTGAGDEQFF,.,14,TRBV10-3,TRBD1,TRBJ2-1
TGTGCCAGCAGCTCAACGACACTGAACACTGAAGCTTTCTTT,CASSSTTLNTEAFF,.,14,TRBV11-3,.,TRBJ1-1
TGTGCCAGCTCACTGACCACGGACAGACTGACAACCTTC,CASSLTTDRLTTF,.,13,TRBV18,.,TRBJ1-2
TGTGCCAGTAACCCACAGCAAGCCAAAAACATTCAGTACTTC,CASNPQQAKNIQYF,.,14,TRBV19,.,TRBJ2-4
TGCAGTGCAGGGGATTTAGCGGGAGTAGAGACCCAGTACTTC,CSAGDLAGVETQYF,few,14,TRBV20-1,TRBD2,TRBJ2-5
TGTGCCAGCAGCCCCCCGCAGGTGGCAGGGGGACTAGCAACTGAAGCTTTCTTT,CASSPPQVAGGLATEAFF,.,18,TRBV7-6,TRBD1,TRBJ1-1
TGTGCCAGCAGTTTAGTCGGGACCTCTGTGGATGGCTACACCTTC,CASSLVGTSVDGYTF,.,15,TRBV12-3/TRBV12-4,.,TRBJ1-2
TGTGCCAGCAGCTCCACCTCGCTAGCGGGAGGGCCTAGCACAGATACGCAGTATTTT,CASSSTSLAGGPSTDTQYF,.,19,TRBV11-3,TRBD2,TRBJ2-3
TGTGCCAGCAGTTTAGCGATGGGGGACACCGGGGAGCTGTTTTTT,CASSLAMGDTGELFF,.,15,TRBV12-3/TRBV12-4,.,TRBJ2-2
TGTGCCAGCAGCTTTGCGGGGGGGCGCACAGATACGCAGTATTTT,CASSFAGGRTDTQYF,few,15,TRBV7-9,TRBD2,TRBJ2-3
TGTGCCAGCTCACACACTTCTGGGGTCGGTGAGACCCAGTACTTC,CASSHTSGVGETQYF,few,15,TRBV18,.,TRBJ2-5
TGCAGTGCTAGAGATGAGGGGGCTGAAAAACTGTTTTTT,CSARDEGAEKLFF,.,13,TRBV20-1,TRBD1,TRBJ1-4
TGCAGCGTGGGGGCAGAGGGAGGTCCATCCTACGAGCAGTACTTC,CSVGAEGGPSYEQYF,.,15,TRBV29-1,.,TRBJ2-7
TGTGCCAGCAGTGAATTGCGAGGGGCCCCTCCGGACAATGAGCAGTTCTTC,CASSELRGAPPDNEQFF,.,17,TRBV25-1,.,TRBJ2-1
TGTGCCAGCAGTTCGCTGGACAGGGGAAACAATCAGCCCCAGCATTTT,CASSSLDRGNNQPQHF,.,16,TRBV6-2/TRBV6-3,TRBD1,TRBJ1-5
TGCAGTGCTCGGGAGGGACTTACCCCCTACAATGAGCAGTTCTTC,CSAREGLTPYNEQFF,.,15,TRBV20-1,TRBD2,TRBJ2-1
TGCGCCAGCAGGGCTAGCGGGGGGTACCAAGAGACCCAGTACTTC,CASRASGGYQETQYF,few,15,TRBV5-1,TRBD2,TRBJ2-5
TGTGCCAGCAGCTTAGAAGGGGCTAGGAATTCACCCCTCCACTTT,CASSLEGARNSPLHF,many,15,TRBV7-2,.,TRBJ1-6
TGTGCCAGTAGGTTGAACTATGGCTACACCTTC,CASRLNYGYTF,.,11,TRBV19,.,TRBJ1-2
TGTGCCAGCAGGAAAGGACAGGGGGAGACCCAGTACTTC,CASRKGQGETQYF,few,13,TRBV12-3/TRBV12-4,TRBD1,TRBJ2-5
TGCGCCAGCAGCCATACTACCCTCCTCACAGATACGCAGTATTTT,CASSHTTLLTDTQYF,many,15,TRBV4-1,.,TRBJ2-3
TGTGCCAGCAGTTTCGGGGACAGTGAGGTGTACGAGCAGTACTTC,CASSFGDSEVYEQYF,few,15,TRBV28,TRBD1,TRBJ2-7
TGTGCCAGCTCACTTCGGACAGGGGGCAGGCAGCCCCAGCATTTT,CASSLRTGGRQPQHF,few,15,TRBV18,TRBD1,TRBJ1-5
TGCAGTGCCAGAGATAAGGCTAGCGGGAGACCCTACAATGAGCAGTTCTTC,CSARDKASGRPYNEQFF,few,17,TRBV20-1,TRBD2,TRBJ2-1
TGTGCCAGCAGCTTAGTAGGCACGGTGAACACCGGGGAGCTGTTTTTT,CASSLVGTVNTGELFF,few,16,TRBV11-3,.,TRBJ2-2
TGTGCCAGCAGAGTAGGACTAGCTGAACCCACAGATACGCAGTATTTT,CASRVGLAEPTDTQYF,.,16,TRBV7-9,TRBD2,TRBJ2-3
TGCAGTGCTAGCCTTATACAGGGGGCGGGAACTGAAGCTTTCTTT,CSASLIQGAGTEAFF,.,15,TRBV20-1,TRBD1,TRBJ1-1
TGCAGTGCTAGCGAGGGACTAGGGACCTACGAGCAGTACTTC,CSASEGLGTYEQYF,.,14,TRBV20-1,TRBD2,TRBJ2-7
TGCAGTGCTAGCGTTCAGGACAGCGGCAATCAGCCCCAGCATTTT,CSASVQDSGNQPQHF,few,15,TRBV20-1,.,TRBJ1-5
TGTGCCAGCAGCGTGGCGATCCGACCCGGATCCTACAATGAGCAGTTCTTC,CASSVAIRPGSYNEQFF,few,17,TRBV5-5,.,TRBJ2-1
TGTGCCAGCTCACCCTCGCTAGCGGGAGGATGGAATGAGCAGTTCTTC,CASSPSLAGGWNEQFF,.,16,TRBV18,TRBD2,TRBJ2-1